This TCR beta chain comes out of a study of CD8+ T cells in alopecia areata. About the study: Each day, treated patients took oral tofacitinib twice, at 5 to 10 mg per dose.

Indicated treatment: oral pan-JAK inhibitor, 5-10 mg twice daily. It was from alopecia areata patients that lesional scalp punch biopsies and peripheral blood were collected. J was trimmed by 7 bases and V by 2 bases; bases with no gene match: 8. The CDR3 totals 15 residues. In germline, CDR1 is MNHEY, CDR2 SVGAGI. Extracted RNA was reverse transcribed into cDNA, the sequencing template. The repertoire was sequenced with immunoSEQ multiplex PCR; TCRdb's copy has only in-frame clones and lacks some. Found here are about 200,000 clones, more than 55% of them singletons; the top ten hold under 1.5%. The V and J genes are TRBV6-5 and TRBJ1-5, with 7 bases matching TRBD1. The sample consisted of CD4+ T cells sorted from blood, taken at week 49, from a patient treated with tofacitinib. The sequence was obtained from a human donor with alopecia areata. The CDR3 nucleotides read TGTGCCAGCAGTTACCGCAGGGGGATGGACCAGCCCCAGCATTTT. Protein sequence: CASSYRRGMDQPQHF.